This TCR beta chain was sequenced in a study of T cell repertoires and HLA-DP antigens. The wider study: Alloantigens: one with one groove difference and one with approximately 9 differences versus self. Broader study findings: Previously undetected clones averaged around 40% and 50% against the two alleles respectively.

Of note for this clone: What it binds is unknown.

Amplification used primers for 54 TRBV and 13 TRBJ segments. TCRdb's table, derived via immunoSEQ multiplex PCR, lists solely in-frame clones and lacks some. This sample has 65,000 to 90,000 clones, with 80% found just once. Untouched CD4+ T cells were isolated by negative selection, averaging almost 98% purity. The length of the CDR3 is 15 residues. The V gene lost 6 bases and the J gene lost 3 bases, with 17 bases spanning the gap. Germline V gives CDR1 MNHEY, CDR2 SVGAGI. The receptor was isolated from a man aged 60-69 years in good health and CMV-seronegative. The source material was CD4+ T cells from PBMCs. V usage is TRBV6-5 and J usage is TRBJ1-1, with a possible D match to TRBD1 (5 bases). The chain's CDR3 is CASSQTGGMDTEAFF. The CDR3 nucleotides are TGTGCCAGCAGCCAGACGGGGGGAATGGACACTGAAGCTTTCTTT.